The 21 T cell receptor beta chains below come from one sample, sequenced in a study of siplizumab effects on memory and regulatory T cells. Clones were sequenced by immunoSEQ multiplex PCR, and TCRdb holds only the in-frame ones, with some missing. The top ten clones hold 0.14% to 0.15% of a sample with about 100,000 clones, 75% to 95% of them seen once. Sequences were obtained from CD4+ T cells sorted from blood. The receptor source for this set is a human donor in good health.

The rearrangement joins TRBV4-2 to TRBJ2-7, with TRBD1 matching 10 bases. This CDR3 spans 15 amino acids. V shed 3 bases, J shed 2 bases, and the junction held 4 bases outside the gene matches. From germline, CDR1 is LGHNA and CDR2 YNFKEQ. Here the CDR3 reads CASSQPGQGTYEQYF. The CDR3 bases are TGTGCCAGCAGCCAGCCGGGACAGGGGACCTACGAGCAGTACTTC.

The chain uses TRBV19 and TRBJ1-5; D is unclear. Trimming left V 3 bases short and J 5 bases short, with 14 bases between. Germline V CDR1 and CDR2: LNHDA, SQIVND (reference sequence). This CDR3 contains 15 residues. The CDR3 DNA is TGTGCCAGTAGTATTTTAAAAGAACCCTATCAGCCCCAGCATTTT. It encodes CASSILKEPYQPQHF.

The gene calls are TRBV7-6 and TRBJ2-3; weak D call: TRBD1 (6 bases). The V gene lost 3 bases and the J gene lost 0 bases, with 10 bases spanning the gap. The germline V gene has CDR1 SGHVS and CDR2 FNYEAQ. The CDR3 contains 15 residues. The CDR3 nucleotides read TGTGCCAGCAGCTTGAGACAGGCTAGCACAGATACGCAGTATTTT. Its protein is CASSLRQASTDTQYF.

The chain carries TRBV6-5 and TRBJ1-1, with no clear D. V was trimmed by 7 bases and J by 9 bases, leaving 18 bases between them. CDR1 is MNHEY, CDR2 SVGAGI, per germline. CDR3 length: 13 amino acids. In DNA form, the CDR3 reads TGTGCCAGCACCCTAGGTGGGTCCAAGAAAGCTTTCTTT. This encodes CASTLGGSKKAFF.

J is TRBJ2-3 and V is TRBV6-5; TRBD2 agrees at 9 bases. With V trimmed by 2 bases and J by 4 bases, 4 bases remained unmatched. The CDR3 contains 15 residues. The germline V gene encodes CDR1 MNHEY and CDR2 SVGAGI. The CDR3: CASSYGGGASDTQYF. The CDR3 DNA follows: TGTGCCAGCAGTTACGGCGGGGGGGCCTCAGATACGCAGTATTTT.

This sequence joins TRBV19 and TRBJ2-2; D remains ambiguous. This CDR3 spans 12 amino acids. V gave up 5 bases and J gave up 6 bases, with 7 bases separating them. CDR1 and CDR2 (germline): LNHDA, SQIVND (reference sequence). CDR3: CASSQASGELFF. CDR3 nucleotides: TGTGCCAGTAGTCAAGCGTCCGGGGAGCTGTTTTTT.

This chain uses TRBV19 with TRBJ2-7, with D possibly being TRBD1 or TRBD2 (5 bases each). The CDR3 is made up of 13 amino acids. V lost 3 bases and J 2 bases, leaving 8 bases between the germline ends. The germline V gene encodes CDR1 LNHDA and CDR2 SQIVND (reference sequence). Here the CDR3 reads CASSMGRPYEQYF. CDR3 DNA sequence: TGTGCCAGTAGTATGGGACGGCCCTACGAGCAGTACTTC.

This chain joins TRBV19 and TRBJ1-6; 7 bases are a match to TRBD1. Looked up from germline, CDR1 is LNHDA and CDR2 is SQIVND (reference sequence). The V gene end was trimmed by 3 bases and the J gene end by 8 bases; junction bases not matched to a gene: 4. This CDR3 contains 14 residues. In DNA form, the CDR3 reads TGTGCCAGTAGTATTGACAGGGCGGATTCACCCCTCCACTTT. Protein product: CASSIDRADSPLHF. The full variable domain, with the rest looked up from reference TRBV19 and TRBJ1-6, is DGGITQSPKYLFRKEGQNVTLSCEQNLNHDAMYWYRQDPGQGLRLIYYSQIVNDFQKGDIAEGYSVSREKKESFPLTVTSAQKNPTAFYLCASSIDRADSPLHFGNGTRLTVT.

The chain joins TRBV19 to TRBJ2-5; no firm D call. The germline gives CDR1 LNHDA, CDR2 SQIVND (reference sequence). V was cut by 0 bases and J by 5 bases, with 10 bases left in between. The CDR3 totals 14 residues. CDR3 DNA: TGTGCCAGTAGTATAGATGGGCAAGTGGAGACCCAGTACTTC. Its protein is CASSIDGQVETQYF.

The chain joins TRBV18 to TRBJ2-2; D is unresolved. Germline V gives CDR1 KGHSH, CDR2 LQKENI. This CDR3 has 13 amino acids. Trimming took 5 bases from V and 4 from J, leaving 8 bases between them. CDR3 region: CASSAQSTGELFF. The CDR3 bases are TGTGCCAGCTCAGCACAAAGCACCGGGGAGCTGTTTTTT.

The chain has TRBV6-1 and TRBJ1-1; the D is unclear. This CDR3 region has 13 residues. CDR1 is MNHNS, CDR2 SASEGT, per germline. V gave up 5 bases and J gave up 2 bases, with 9 bases separating them. CDR3 nucleotides: TGTGCCAGCAGTTTTGGACCAAACACTGAAGCTTTCTTT. It encodes CASSFGPNTEAFF.

The chain links TRBV7-3 to TRBJ2-3; 9 bases are a match to TRBD2. Losses at the gene ends were 4 bases for V and 2 bases for J; bases not matched to a gene: 7. Germline CDR1 reads SGHTA; CDR2 reads FQGTGA. This CDR3 is 16 amino acids long. In DNA form, the CDR3 reads TGTGCCAGCAGCTGGAAGCGGGGGGTAAACACAGATACGCAGTATTTT. Protein product: CASSWKRGVNTDTQYF.

Concerning this clone itself: At one end the junction does not follow the germline gene, possibly because of a read error. This chain joins TRBV29-1 and TRBJ1-3, with a possible D match to TRBD1 (6 bases). Germline assignment: CDR1 SQVTM and CDR2 ANQGSEA. The CDR3 runs to 9 residues. The CDR3 bases are TGCAGCGTTGGACAGGCCAACTTTTTT. Its protein product is CSVGQANFF.

This chain joins TRBV15 and TRBJ1-3; D call uncertain. This CDR3 region has 15 residues. Trimming took off 0 bases at V and 0 bases at J, with 6 bases between the two ends. Looked up from germline, CDR1 is LNHNV and CDR2 is YYDKDF (reference sequence). The chain's CDR3 is CATSREAISGNTIYF. CDR3 nucleotide sequence: TGTGCCACCAGCAGAGAGGCCATCTCTGGAAACACCATATATTTT. The variable domain in full, with the rest retrieved from reference TRBV15 and TRBJ1-3, is DAMVIQNPRYQVTQFGKPVTLSCSQTLNHNVMYWYQQKSSQAPKLLFHYYDKDFNNEADTPDNFQSRRPNTSFCFLDIRSPGLGDTAMYLCATSREAISGNTIYFGEGSWLTVV.

The chain joins TRBV15 to TRBJ2-1; D unclear. CDR3 size: 13 residues. V lost 1 base, J lost 4 bases, and 5 bases lay in between. Germline CDR1 reads LNHNV; CDR2 reads YYDKDF (reference sequence). Written as DNA, the CDR3 is TGTGCCACCAGCAGAGGGATTTACAATGAGCAGTTCTTC. It specifies CATSRGIYNEQFF.

The chain combines TRBV9 with TRBJ1-3; D not certain. The CDR3 has 15 residues. V was shortened by 3 bases and J by 1 base, with 11 bases between the two germline ends. Germline-derived CDR1 and CDR2 are SGDLS and YYNGEE. DNA of the CDR3: TGTGCCAGCAGCGATAGTCGGGGTTCTGGAAACACCATATATTTT. Translated, it gives CASSDSRGSGNTIYF.

The rearrangement links TRBV27 to TRBJ1-4; D remains unclear. CDR3 length: 14 amino acids. Trimming removed 10 bases at V and 10 bases at J, with 22 bases between. Per the germline V gene, CDR1 is MNHEY and CDR2 is SMNVEV (reference sequence). CDR3 DNA sequence: TGTGCCACCCGTTTGGGCCGGGTGGAGGGAAAACTGTTTTTT. It yields the protein CATRLGRVEGKLFF.

V gene TRBV5-4 combines with J gene TRBJ2-4, with a possible D match to TRBD1 (5 bases). Germline lookup yields CDR1 SGHNT and CDR2 YYREEE (reference sequence). This CDR3 contains 16 residues. V gave up 3 bases and J gave up 2 bases, with 15 bases separating them. CDR3 region: CASSSQGERTKNIQYF. The CDR3 bases are TGTGCCAGCAGCTCGCAAGGGGAACGAACCAAAAACATTCAGTACTTC.

This chain connects TRBV5-4 to TRBJ1-2; no definite D call. Germline values: CDR1 SGHNT, CDR2 YYREEE (reference sequence). V was pared by 2 bases and J by 1 base, with 6 bases between. The CDR3 spans 13 residues. The CDR3 DNA reads as TGTGCCAGCAGCTTAGACCGTAACTATGGCTACACCTTC. Its protein product is CASSLDRNYGYTF. The full variable domain, its missing parts supplied by reference TRBV5-4 and TRBJ1-2, is ETGVTQSPTHLIKTRGQQVTLRCSSQSGHNTVSWYQQALGQGPQFIFQYYREEENGRGNFPPRFSGLQFPNYSSELNVNALELDDSALYLCASSLDRNYGYTFGSGTRLTVV.

V and J are TRBV6-5 and TRBJ1-6; D is unresolved. The CDR3 consists of 14 residues. V lost 5 bases and J lost 7, with 12 bases in between. Germline V CDR1 and CDR2: MNHEY, SVGAGI. Here the CDR3 DNA reads TGTGCCAGCAGTCTTCGGGGTCGGAATTCACCCCTCCACTTT. Translated, it gives CASSLRGRNSPLHF.

The chain joins TRBV13 to TRBJ2-7, with a weak D call TRBD1 (6 bases). CDR3 length: 15 residues. Germline assignment: CDR1 PRHDT and CDR2 FYEKMQ (reference sequence). Trimming took off 2 bases at V and 4 bases at J, with 15 bases between the two ends. The CDR3 loop reads CASSLRSTGLYEQYF. In DNA, the CDR3 is TGTGCCAGCAGCTTAAGGTCTACAGGGCTTTACGAGCAGTACTTC. Filled out from reference TRBV13 and TRBJ2-7, the complete variable domain reads AAGVIQSPRHLIKEKRETATLKCYPIPRHDTVYWYQQGPGQDPQFLISFYEKMQSDKGSIPDRFSAQQFSDYHSELNMSSLELGDSALYFCASSLRSTGLYEQYFGPGTRLTVT.